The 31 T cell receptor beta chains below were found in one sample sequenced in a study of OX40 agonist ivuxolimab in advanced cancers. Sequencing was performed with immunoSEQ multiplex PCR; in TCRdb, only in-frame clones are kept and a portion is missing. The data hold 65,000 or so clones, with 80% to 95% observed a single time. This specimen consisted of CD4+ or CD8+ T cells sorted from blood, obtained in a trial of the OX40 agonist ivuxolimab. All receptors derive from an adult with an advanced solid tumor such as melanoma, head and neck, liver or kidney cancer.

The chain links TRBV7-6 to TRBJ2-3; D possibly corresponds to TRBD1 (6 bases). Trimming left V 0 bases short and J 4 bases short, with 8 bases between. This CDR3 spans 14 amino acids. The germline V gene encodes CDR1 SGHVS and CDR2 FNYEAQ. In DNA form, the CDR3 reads TGTGCCAGCAGCTTAGCGGGGGCCCCAGATACGCAGTATTTT. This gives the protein CASSLAGAPDTQYF. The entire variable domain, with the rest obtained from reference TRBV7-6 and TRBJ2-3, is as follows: GAGVSQSPRYKVTKRGQDVALRCDPISGHVSLYWYRQALGQGPEFLTYFNYEAQQDKSGLPNDRFSAERPEGSISTLTIQRTEQRDSAMYRCASSLAGAPDTQYFGPGTRLTVL.

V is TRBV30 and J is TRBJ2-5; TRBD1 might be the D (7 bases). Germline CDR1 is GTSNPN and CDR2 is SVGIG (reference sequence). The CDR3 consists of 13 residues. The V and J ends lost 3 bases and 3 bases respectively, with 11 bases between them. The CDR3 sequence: CAWRDRTKETQYF. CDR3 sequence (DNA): TGTGCCTGGAGGGACAGGACTAAAGAGACCCAGTACTTC.

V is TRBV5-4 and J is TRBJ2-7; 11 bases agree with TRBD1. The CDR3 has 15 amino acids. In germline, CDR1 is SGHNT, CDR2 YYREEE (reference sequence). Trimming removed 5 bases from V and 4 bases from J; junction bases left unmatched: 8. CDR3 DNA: TGTGCCAGCAGGATCGGGACAGGGGGAAGTTACGAGCAGTACTTC. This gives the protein CASRIGTGGSYEQYF.

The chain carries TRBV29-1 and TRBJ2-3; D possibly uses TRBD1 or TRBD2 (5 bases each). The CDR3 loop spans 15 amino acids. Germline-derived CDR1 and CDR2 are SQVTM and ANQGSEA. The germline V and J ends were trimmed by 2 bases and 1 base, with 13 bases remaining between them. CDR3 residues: CSVERGGAGTDTQYF. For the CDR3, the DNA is TGCAGCGTTGAACGGGGCGGAGCTGGCACAGATACGCAGTATTTT.

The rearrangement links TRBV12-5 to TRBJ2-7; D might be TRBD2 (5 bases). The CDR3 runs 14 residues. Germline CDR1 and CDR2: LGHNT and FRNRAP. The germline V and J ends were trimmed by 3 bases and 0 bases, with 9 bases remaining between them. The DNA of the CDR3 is TGTGCTAGTGGTTTTGGAGGAACCTCCTACGAGCAGTACTTC. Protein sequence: CASGFGGTSYEQYF.

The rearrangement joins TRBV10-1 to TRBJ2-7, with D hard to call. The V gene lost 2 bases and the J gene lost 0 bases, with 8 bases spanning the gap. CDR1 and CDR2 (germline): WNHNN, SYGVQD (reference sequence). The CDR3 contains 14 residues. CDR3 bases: TGCGCCAGCAGTGAGACAGAGAGCTCCTACGAGCAGTACTTC. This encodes CASSETESSYEQYF.

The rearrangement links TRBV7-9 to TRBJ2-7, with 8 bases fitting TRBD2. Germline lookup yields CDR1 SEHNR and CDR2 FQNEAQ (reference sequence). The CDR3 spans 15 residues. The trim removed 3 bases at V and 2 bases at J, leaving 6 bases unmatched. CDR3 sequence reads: CASSFLGGRPYEQYF. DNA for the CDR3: TGTGCCAGCAGCTTCCTTGGCGGGAGGCCCTACGAGCAGTACTTC.

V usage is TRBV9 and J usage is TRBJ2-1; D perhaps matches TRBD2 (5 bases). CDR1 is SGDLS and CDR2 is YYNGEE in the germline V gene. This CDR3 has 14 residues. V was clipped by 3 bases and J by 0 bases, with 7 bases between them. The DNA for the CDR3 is TGTGCCAGCAGCGCAGCGGACTCCTACAATGAGCAGTTCTTC. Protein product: CASSAADSYNEQFF.

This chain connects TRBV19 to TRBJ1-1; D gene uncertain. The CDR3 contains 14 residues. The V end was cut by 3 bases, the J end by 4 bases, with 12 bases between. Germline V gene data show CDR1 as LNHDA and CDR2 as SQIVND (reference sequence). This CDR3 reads CASSIAPLGTEAFF. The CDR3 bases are TGTGCCAGTAGTATCGCTCCCTTAGGCACTGAAGCTTTCTTT.

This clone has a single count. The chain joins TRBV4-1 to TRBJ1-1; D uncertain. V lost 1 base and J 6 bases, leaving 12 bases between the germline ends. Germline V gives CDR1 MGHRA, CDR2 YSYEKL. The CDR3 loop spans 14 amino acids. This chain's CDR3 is CASSQAMAGSEAFF. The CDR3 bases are TGCGCCAGCAGCCAAGCAATGGCGGGGTCTGAAGCTTTCTTT.

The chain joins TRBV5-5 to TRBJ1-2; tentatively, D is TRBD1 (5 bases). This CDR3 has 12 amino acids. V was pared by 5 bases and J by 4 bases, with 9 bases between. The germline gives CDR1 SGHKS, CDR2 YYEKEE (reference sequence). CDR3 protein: CASSWGSYGYTF. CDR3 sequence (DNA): TGTGCCAGCAGTTGGGGGTCCTATGGCTACACCTTC.

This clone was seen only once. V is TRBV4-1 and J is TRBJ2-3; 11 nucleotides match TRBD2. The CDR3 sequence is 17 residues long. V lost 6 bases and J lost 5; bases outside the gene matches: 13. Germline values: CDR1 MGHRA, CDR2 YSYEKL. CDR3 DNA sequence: TGCGCCAGCAGTCCTAGACTAGCGGGGACCCAGGGAGATACGCAGTATTTT. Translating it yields CASSPRLAGTQGDTQYF.

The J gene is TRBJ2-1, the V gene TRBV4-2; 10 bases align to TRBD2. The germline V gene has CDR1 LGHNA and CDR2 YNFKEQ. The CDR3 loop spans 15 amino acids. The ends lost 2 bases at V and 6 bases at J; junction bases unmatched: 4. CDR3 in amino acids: CASSQWLAGANEQFF. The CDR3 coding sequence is TGTGCCAGCAGCCAATGGCTAGCGGGAGCCAATGAGCAGTTCTTC.

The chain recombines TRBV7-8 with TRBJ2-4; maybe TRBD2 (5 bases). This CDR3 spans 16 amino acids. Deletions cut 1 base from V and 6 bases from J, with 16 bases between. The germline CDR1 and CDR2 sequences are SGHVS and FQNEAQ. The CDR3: CASSLDLVRGLNIQYF. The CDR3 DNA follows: TGTGCCAGCAGCTTAGATCTGGTTCGGGGTTTAAACATTCAGTACTTC. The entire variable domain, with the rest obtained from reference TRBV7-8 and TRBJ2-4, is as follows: GAGVSQSPRYKVAKRGQDVALRCDPISGHVSLFWYQQALGQGPEFLTYFQNEAQLDKSGLPSDRFFAERPEGSVSTLKIQRTQQEDSAVYLCASSLDLVRGLNIQYFGAGTRLSVL.

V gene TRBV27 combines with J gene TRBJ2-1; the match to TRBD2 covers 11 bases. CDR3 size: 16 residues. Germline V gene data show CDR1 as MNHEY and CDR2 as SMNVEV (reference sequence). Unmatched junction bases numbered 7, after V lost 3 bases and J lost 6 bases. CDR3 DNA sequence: TGTGCCAGCAGTTTCCTAACTAGCGGGGGATTCAATGAGCAGTTCTTC. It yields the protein CASSFLTSGGFNEQFF.

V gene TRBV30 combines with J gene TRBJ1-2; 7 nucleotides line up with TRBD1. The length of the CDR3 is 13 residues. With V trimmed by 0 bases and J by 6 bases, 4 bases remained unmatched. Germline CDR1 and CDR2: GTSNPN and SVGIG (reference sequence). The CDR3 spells CAWSVFRGHGYTF. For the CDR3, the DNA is TGTGCCTGGAGTGTATTTAGGGGGCATGGCTACACCTTC.

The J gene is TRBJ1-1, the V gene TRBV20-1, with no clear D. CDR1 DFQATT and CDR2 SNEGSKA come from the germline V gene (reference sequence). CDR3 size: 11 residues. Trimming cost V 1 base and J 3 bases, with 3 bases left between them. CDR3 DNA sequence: TGCAGTGCTAGAGTCTACACTGAAGCTTTCTTT. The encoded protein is CSARVYTEAFF.

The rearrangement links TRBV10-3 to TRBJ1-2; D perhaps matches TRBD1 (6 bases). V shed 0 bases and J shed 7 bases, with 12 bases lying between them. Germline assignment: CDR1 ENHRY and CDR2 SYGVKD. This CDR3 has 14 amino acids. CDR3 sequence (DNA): TGTGCCATCAGTGAGTCGATTGCAGGGGTTGGCTACACCTTC. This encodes CAISESIAGVGYTF.

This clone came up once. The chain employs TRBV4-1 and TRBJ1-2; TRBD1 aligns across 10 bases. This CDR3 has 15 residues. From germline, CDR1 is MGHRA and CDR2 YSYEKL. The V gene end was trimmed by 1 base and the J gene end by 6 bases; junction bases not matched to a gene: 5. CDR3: CASSQARGTGDGYTF. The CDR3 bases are TGCGCCAGCAGCCAAGCACGGGGGACAGGGGATGGCTACACCTTC.

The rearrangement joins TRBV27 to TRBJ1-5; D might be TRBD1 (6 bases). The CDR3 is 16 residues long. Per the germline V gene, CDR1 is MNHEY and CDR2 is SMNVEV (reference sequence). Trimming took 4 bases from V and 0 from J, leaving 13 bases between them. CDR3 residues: CASSSRAGDSNQPQHF. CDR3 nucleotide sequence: TGTGCCAGCAGTTCCAGAGCAGGGGATAGCAATCAGCCCCAGCATTTT.

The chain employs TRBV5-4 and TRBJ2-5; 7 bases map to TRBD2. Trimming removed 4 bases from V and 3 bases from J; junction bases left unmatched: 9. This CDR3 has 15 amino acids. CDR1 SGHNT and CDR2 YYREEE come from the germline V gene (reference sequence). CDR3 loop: CASSSRDYPEETQYF. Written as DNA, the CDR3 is TGTGCCAGCAGCAGCCGGGACTACCCAGAAGAGACCCAGTACTTC. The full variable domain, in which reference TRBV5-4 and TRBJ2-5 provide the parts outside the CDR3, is ETGVTQSPTHLIKTRGQQVTLRCSSQSGHNTVSWYQQALGQGPQFIFQYYREEENGRGNFPPRFSGLQFPNYSSELNVNALELDDSALYLCASSSRDYPEETQYFGPGTRLLVL.

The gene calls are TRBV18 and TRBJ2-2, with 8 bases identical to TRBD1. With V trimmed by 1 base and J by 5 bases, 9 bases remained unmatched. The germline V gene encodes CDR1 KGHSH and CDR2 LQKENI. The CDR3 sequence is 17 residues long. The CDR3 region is CASSPRPGTGMTGELFF. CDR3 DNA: TGTGCCAGCTCACCACGCCCCGGGACAGGCATGACCGGGGAGCTGTTTTTT.

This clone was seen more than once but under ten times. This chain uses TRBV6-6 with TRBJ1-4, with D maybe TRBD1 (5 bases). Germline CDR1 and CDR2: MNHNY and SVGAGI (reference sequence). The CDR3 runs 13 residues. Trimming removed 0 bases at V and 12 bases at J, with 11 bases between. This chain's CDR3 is CASSYSIQAELFF. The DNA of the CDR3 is TGTGCCAGCAGTTACTCGATACAGGCCGAACTGTTTTTT.

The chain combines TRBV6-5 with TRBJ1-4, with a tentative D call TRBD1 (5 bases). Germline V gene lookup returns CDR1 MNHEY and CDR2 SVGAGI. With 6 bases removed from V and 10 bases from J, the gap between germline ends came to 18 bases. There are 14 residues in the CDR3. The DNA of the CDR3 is TGTGCCAGCAGCGACAGTTTACCACTAGGAAAACTGTTTTTT. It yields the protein CASSDSLPLGKLFF.

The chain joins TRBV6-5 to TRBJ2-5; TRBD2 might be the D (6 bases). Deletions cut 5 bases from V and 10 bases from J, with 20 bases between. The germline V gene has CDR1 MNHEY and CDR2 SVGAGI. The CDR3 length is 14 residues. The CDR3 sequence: CASSARDSRPGQYF. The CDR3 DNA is TGTGCCAGCAGTGCCCGGGACTCCCGGCCCGGCCAGTACTTC.

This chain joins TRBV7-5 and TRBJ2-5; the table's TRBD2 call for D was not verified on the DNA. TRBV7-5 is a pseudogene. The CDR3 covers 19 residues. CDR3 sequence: CARSLNAPDLSGNSETQYF. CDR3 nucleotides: TGTGCCAGAAGCTTAAACGCCCCAGACCTATCCGGGAACTCCGAGACCCAGTACTTC.

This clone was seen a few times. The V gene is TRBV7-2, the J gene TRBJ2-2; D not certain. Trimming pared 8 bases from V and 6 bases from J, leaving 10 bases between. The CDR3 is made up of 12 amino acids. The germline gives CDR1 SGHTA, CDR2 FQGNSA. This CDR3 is CASLSTAGELFF. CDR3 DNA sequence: TGTGCCAGCCTCTCTACCGCCGGGGAGCTGTTTTTT.

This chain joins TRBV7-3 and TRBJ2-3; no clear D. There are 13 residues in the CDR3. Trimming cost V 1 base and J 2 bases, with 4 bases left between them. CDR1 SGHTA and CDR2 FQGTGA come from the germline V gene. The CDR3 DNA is TGTGCCAGCAGCTTAAGTCCCACAGATACGCAGTATTTT. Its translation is CASSLSPTDTQYF.

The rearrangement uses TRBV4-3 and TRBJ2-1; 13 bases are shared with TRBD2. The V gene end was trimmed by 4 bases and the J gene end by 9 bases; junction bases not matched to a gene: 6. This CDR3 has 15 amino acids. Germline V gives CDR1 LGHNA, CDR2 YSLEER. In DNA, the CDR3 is TGCGCCAGCAGCCTCGGGACTAGCGGGATCGTTGAGCAGTTCTTC. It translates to CASSLGTSGIVEQFF.

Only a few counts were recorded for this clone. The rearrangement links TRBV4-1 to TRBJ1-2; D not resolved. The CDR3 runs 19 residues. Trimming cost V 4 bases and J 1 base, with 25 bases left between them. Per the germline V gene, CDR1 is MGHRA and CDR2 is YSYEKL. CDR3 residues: CASSLLMGQAEDFNYGYTF. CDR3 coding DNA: TGCGCCAGCAGCCTATTAATGGGTCAGGCAGAAGATTTTAACTATGGCTACACCTTC.

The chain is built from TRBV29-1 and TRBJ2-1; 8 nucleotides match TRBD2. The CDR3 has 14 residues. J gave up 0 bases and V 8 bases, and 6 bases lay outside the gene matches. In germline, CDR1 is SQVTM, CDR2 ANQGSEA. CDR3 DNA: TGCAGCACAGCGGGAGCGAGCTCCTACAATGAGCAGTTCTTC. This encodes CSTAGASSYNEQFF.